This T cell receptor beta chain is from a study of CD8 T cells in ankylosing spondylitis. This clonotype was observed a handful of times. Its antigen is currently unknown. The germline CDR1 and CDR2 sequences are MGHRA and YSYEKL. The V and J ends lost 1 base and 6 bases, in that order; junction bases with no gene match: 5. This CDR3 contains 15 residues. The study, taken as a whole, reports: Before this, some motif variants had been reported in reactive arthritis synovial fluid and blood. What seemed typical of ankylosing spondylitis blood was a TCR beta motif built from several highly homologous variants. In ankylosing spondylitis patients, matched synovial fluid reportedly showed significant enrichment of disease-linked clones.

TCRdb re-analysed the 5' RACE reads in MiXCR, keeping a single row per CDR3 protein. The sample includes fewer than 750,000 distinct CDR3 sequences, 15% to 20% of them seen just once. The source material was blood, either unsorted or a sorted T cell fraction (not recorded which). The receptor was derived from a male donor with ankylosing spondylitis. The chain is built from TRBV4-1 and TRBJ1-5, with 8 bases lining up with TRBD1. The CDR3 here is CASSQGGQAIQPQHF. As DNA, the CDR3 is TGCGCCAGCAGCCAAGGGGGACAGGCTATTCAGCCCCAGCATTTT.